This is a list of T cell receptor beta chains from one sample in a study of technical replicates of blood from a handful of donors. The data were produced by immunoSEQ multiplex PCR, yet TCRdb's version contains in-frame clones alone and is incomplete. This table holds tens of thousands of clones, about 96% found once. The material sequenced was T cells isolated from PBMCs. The receptors here all came from a human donor in good health. Both conserved end residues are trimmed from each CDR3.

TRBV27 ASSLSGGSQGYT
TRBV15 ATRTGGRTEAF
TRBV5-1 ASSLRGAAGGTGELF
TRBV6-6 ASRAGQGNEKLF
TRBV7-9 ATPQGPGGRANEKLF
TRBV18 ASSPLDTANTGELF
TRBV10-2 ASRFPGSYNEQF
TRBV4-1 ASRQPVDRAYGYT
TRBV19 ASTRDRNTEAF
TRBV25-1 ASSAQQGKDTEAF
TRBV29-1 SVDDRADGYT
TRBV19 ASSLWTSFTDTQY
TRBV7-6 ASSPDRGRKTEAF
TRBV6-6 ASSSGTSASYEQY
TRBV30 AWSVIGGAWQF
TRBV5-1 ASSLLGGGVVPYEQY
TRBV18 ASSPGTSGSTDTQY
TRBV20-1 SALLSYEQY
TRBV19 ASTEATEAF
TRBV9 ASSVDGFGGGYT
TRBV5-1 ASRPDPQNNEKLF
TRBV28 ATEIQGNYGYT
TRBV5-1 ASSFGQGAYNEQF
TRBV5-1 ASKGEVGYNEQF
TRBV14 ASSTGEEWSTEAF
TRBV27 ASRRGGARNQPQH
TRBV7-9 ASSPRDSRYEQY
TRBV7-7 ANTGGRVDTGELF
TRBV6-1 ASDREAF
TRBV10-3 AISDEGTNQPQH
TRBV11-1 ASSLASGGTDTQY
TRBV6-1 ASSGRFRVPFAYGYT
TRBV2 ASSDRTASTDTQY
TRBV10-3 AISQGTDYGYT
TRBV6-5 ASSYTVLRYNEQF
TRBV5-1 ASTPLGGGSTDTQY
TRBV6-5 ASSRTSGGVNEQF
TRBV19 ASDSGTGGIVYTGELF
TRBV4-1 ASSQDRITGYQETQY
TRBV5-1 ASSFGQDGTGNTIY